Below are 2 T cell receptor beta chains sequenced from a single sample in a study of blood T cell repertoires in COVID-19. Assay used: immunoSEQ multiplex PCR; TCRdb lists only in-frame clones, some missing. The sample holds about 34,000 clones, more than 60% seen once. Sequences were obtained from peripheral blood. All receptors come from a man aged 80 or over with active or convalescent COVID-19.

This clone was detected a few times. This chain joins TRBV5-5 and TRBJ2-3, with D possibly matching TRBD1 (5 bases). CDR1 and CDR2 from the germline V gene are SGHKS and YYEKEE (reference sequence). The CDR3 runs to 16 residues. V shed 6 bases and J shed 3 bases, with 20 bases lying between them. The DNA of the CDR3 is TGTGCCAGCAACCCGAAGTTGCAGGGTAGAACAGATACGCAGTATTTT. Translating gives CASNPKLQGRTDTQYF.

This chain links TRBV5-1 with TRBJ2-1; D possibly corresponds to TRBD2 (6 bases). Trimming removed 5 bases from V and 7 bases from J, with 10 bases in between. The CDR3 consists of 12 residues. Germline-derived CDR1 and CDR2 are SGHRS and YFSETQ. CDR3 nucleotide sequence: TGCGCCAGCAGTCCCGGGGGTAATGAGCAGTTCTTC. It yields the protein CASSPGGNEQFF.